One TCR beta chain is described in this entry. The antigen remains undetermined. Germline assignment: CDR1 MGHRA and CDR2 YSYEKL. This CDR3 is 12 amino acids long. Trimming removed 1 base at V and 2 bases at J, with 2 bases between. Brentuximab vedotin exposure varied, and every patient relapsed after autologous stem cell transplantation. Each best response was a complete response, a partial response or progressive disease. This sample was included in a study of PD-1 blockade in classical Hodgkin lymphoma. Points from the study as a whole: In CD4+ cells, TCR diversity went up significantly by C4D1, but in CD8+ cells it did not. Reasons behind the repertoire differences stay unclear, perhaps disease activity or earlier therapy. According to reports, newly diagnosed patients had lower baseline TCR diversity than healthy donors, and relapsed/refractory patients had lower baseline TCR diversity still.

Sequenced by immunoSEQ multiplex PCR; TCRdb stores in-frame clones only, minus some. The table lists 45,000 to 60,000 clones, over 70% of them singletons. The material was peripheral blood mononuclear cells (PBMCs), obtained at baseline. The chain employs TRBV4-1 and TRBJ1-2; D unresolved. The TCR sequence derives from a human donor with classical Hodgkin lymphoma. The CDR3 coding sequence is TGCGCCAGCAGCCAAGCGAACTATGGCTACACCTTC. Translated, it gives CASSQANYGYTF.